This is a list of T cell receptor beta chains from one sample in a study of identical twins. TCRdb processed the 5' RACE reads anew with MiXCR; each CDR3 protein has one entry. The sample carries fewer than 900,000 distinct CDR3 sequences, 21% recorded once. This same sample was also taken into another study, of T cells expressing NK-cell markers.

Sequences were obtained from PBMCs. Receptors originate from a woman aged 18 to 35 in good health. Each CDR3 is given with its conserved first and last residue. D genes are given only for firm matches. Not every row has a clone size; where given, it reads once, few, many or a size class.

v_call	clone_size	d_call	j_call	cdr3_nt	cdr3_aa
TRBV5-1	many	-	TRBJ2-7	TGCGCCAGCAGCTTGGACGCGTACTTGGGGGGAGAGCAGTACTTC	CASSLDAYLGGEQYF
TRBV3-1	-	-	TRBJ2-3	TGTGCCAGCAATGTGGCGGGCCTCACAGATACGCAGTATTTT	CASNVAGLTDTQYF
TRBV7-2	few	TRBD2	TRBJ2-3	TGTGCCAGCAGCTATTCGGGTAGCGGGGGGGATACGCAGTATTTT	CASSYSGSGGDTQYF
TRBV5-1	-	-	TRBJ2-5	TGCGCCAGCAGCTACAATTTCTGGGGGGCCCAAGAGACCCAGTACTTC	CASSYNFWGAQETQYF
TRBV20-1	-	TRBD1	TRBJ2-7	TGCAGTGCTAGAGGTGAGACAGGGGCGAGAAACGTGCAGTACTTC	CSARGETGARNVQYF
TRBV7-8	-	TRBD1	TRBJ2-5	TGTGCCAGCACTTCGGGACAGCCAAGACTCCAAGAGACCCAGTACTTC	CASTSGQPRLQETQYF
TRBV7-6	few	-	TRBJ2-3	TGTGCCAGCAGCAACACGATCGCAGATACGCAGTATTTT	CASSNTIADTQYF
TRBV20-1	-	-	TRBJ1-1	TGCAGTGCTCCTCCCGCGGGGGGGTACACTGAAGCTTTCTTT	CSAPPAGGYTEAFF
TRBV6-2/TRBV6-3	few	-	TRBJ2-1	TGTGCCAGCAGTTACCCCACCTGGGAGCAGTTCTTC	CASSYPTWEQFF
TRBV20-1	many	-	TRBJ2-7	TGCAGTGCCAGGGGCGGGAGTCTAAACGAGCAGTACTTC	CSARGGSLNEQYF
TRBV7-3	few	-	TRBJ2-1	TGTGCCAGCAGCTTAATGGCAGGGTACCACAATGAGCAGTTCTTC	CASSLMAGYHNEQFF
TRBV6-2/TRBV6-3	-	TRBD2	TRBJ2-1	TGTGCCAGCAGTTACTCTCTTAGCGGGACATCTAATGAGCAGTTCTTC	CASSYSLSGTSNEQFF
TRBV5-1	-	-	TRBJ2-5	TGCGCCAGCAGCTTGGACCACCAAGAGACCCAGTACTTC	CASSLDHQETQYF
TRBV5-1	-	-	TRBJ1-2	TGCGCCAGCAGCTTGGCCCTGGGGAGCTACTATGGCTACACCTTC	CASSLALGSYYGYTF
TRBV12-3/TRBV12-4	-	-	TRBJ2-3	TGTGCCAGCACCTGGGGCGGTAGCCTGGATACGCAGTATTTT	CASTWGGSLDTQYF
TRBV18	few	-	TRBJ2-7	TGTGCCAGCTCACAAGTGGGACCACCTAGCTCCCACGAGCAGTACTTC	CASSQVGPPSSHEQYF
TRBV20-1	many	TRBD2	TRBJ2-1	TGCAGTGCTAGAGTACCTAGCGGGGTAGACAATGAGCAGTTCTTC	CSARVPSGVDNEQFF